A single sample is the source of the 20 T cell receptor beta chains below, sequenced in a study of T-cell memory formation after mild COVID-19. TCRdb re-called the 5' RACE reads through MiXCR, storing one row per CDR3 protein. Of about 110,000 distinct CDR3 sequences listed, around 15% were seen once; the top ten hold 35% to 40%. The sequenced sample consisted of PBMCs or a T cell subset sorted from them (not recorded which). The origin of the receptors is a man younger than 35 who had mild COVID-19 (a few samples of this study predate the infection). Cell type and time point are not known.

This clonotype was seen a few times. In DNA, the CDR3 is TGCGCCAGCACAGGGACCGAGGTCACTGAAGCTTTCTTT. Amino acids: CASTGTEVTEAFF. J is TRBJ1-1 and V is TRBV5-1; a possible D gene is TRBD1 (5 bases). The CDR3 has 13 residues. V dropped 6 bases and J dropped 4 bases, with 13 bases sitting between them. The germline gives CDR1 SGHRS, CDR2 YFSETQ.

This clonotype appeared a few times. The genes are TRBV4-2 and TRBJ2-1; 9 positions agree with TRBD2. V shed 1 base and J 0 bases; nucleotides not matched to a gene: 13. Germline CDR1 LGHNA, CDR2 YNFKEQ. CDR3 length equals 20 residues. Here the CDR3 reads CASSQAQALAGTSSYNEQFF. CDR3 DNA sequence: TGTGCCAGCAGCCAAGCCCAGGCCCTAGCGGGGACAAGCTCCTACAATGAGCAGTTCTTC.

Many counts were recorded for this clonotype. The gene calls are TRBV5-5 and TRBJ1-1; D is unclear. Germline CDR1 and CDR2: SGHKS and YYEKEE (reference sequence). The CDR3 spans 15 residues. Trimming stripped 0 bases from V and 4 bases from J, with 13 bases between. CDR3 nucleotides: TGTGCCAGCAGCTTGGCCTCTGGGTCGGGCACTGAAGCTTTCTTT. This sequence encodes CASSLASGSGTEAFF.

This chain joins TRBV4-1 and TRBJ1-1; 12 bases agree with TRBD1. This CDR3 region has 14 residues. The germline V gene encodes CDR1 MGHRA and CDR2 YSYEKL. The V gene end was trimmed by 4 bases and the J gene end by 10 bases; junction bases not matched to a gene: 7. CDR3 protein: CASSPWDRGQIAFF. The CDR3 region has the DNA TGCGCCAGCAGCCCCTGGGACAGGGGGCAAATAGCTTTCTTT.

This clonotype was detected ten times or more. V gene TRBV6-1 combines with J gene TRBJ2-7; tentatively, D is TRBD1 (5 bases). Trimming took off 8 bases at V and 3 bases at J, with 8 bases between the two ends. CDR1 and CDR2 (germline): MNHNS, SASEGT. This CDR3 is 11 amino acids long. The CDR3 loop is CASSDSYEQYV. CDR3 DNA sequence: TGTGCCAGCTCTGACAGCTACGAGCAGTACGTC.

This clonotype appeared a few times. The CDR3 reads CASGTSGDYNEQFF. The CDR3 nucleotides read TGTGCCAGCGGTACTAGCGGGGACTACAATGAGCAGTTCTTC. The chain employs TRBV6-5 and TRBJ2-1; 10 nucleotides match TRBD2. V trimming: 8 bases; J trimming: 3 bases; junction bases outside the gene matches: 4. The CDR3 has 14 residues. Germline lookup yields CDR1 MNHEY and CDR2 SVGAGI.

Ten or more counts support this clonotype. The CDR3 region is CASRPASHRDSNYGYTF. DNA of the CDR3: TGCGCCAGCAGACCGGCCTCCCACCGGGACAGCAACTATGGCTACACCTTC. The J gene is TRBJ1-2, the V gene TRBV4-3, with 7 bases matching TRBD1. CDR1 and CDR2 from the germline V gene are LGHNA and YSLEER. The CDR3 is made up of 17 amino acids. The ends lost 6 bases at V and 2 bases at J; junction bases unmatched: 15.

The chain has TRBV4-3 and TRBJ1-2; 9 bases align to TRBD1. Trimming at V came to 3 bases and at J to 3 bases, leaving 5 bases not matched to a gene. CDR3 length: 15 amino acids. CDR1 is LGHNA, CDR2 YSLEER, per germline. The CDR3 DNA sequence: TGCGCCAGCAGCCAGGCCGACAGGGGGGACTATGGCTACACCTTC. As protein: CASSQADRGDYGYTF.

The rearrangement links TRBV9 to TRBJ2-4, with D possibly being TRBD1 (5 bases). V was cut by 0 bases and J by 15 bases, with 16 bases left in between. Germline loops: CDR1 SGDLS, CDR2 YYNGEE. The CDR3 spans 13 residues. CDR3 nucleotide sequence: TGTGCCAGCAGCGTAGGTCCCGCAGGGCTGCCGTACTTC. Protein sequence: CASSVGPAGLPYF.

This chain joins TRBV5-1 and TRBJ2-7, with 9 positions matching TRBD1. The CDR3 runs 15 residues. Germline V lookup: CDR1 SGHRS, CDR2 YFSETQ. J gave up 5 bases and V 0 bases, and 6 bases lay outside the gene matches. In DNA, the CDR3 is TGCGCCAGCAGCTTGGATATCGGGACAGGGAACGAGCAGTACGTC. This translates into CASSLDIGTGNEQYV.

The J gene is TRBJ2-7, the V gene TRBV6-2 or TRBV6-3, with TRBD1 matching 9 bases. CDR1 is MNHEY, CDR2 SVGEGT, per germline. The CDR3 runs 15 residues. V was pared by 2 bases and J by 2 bases, with 4 bases of the junction left unmatched. The CDR3 reads CASSYPGQGTYEQYV. The CDR3 nucleotides read TGTGCCAGCAGTTACCCGGGACAGGGCACCTACGAGCAGTACGTC.

This clonotype occurred a few times. The rearrangement links TRBV9 to TRBJ2-3; 7 bases match TRBD2. V lost 4 bases, J lost 4 bases, and 9 bases stayed unmatched. The CDR3 has 15 residues. Germline-derived CDR1 and CDR2 are SGDLS and YYNGEE. CDR3 amino acids: CASSPLWRGSDTQYF. The DNA of the CDR3 is TGTGCCAGCAGCCCCCTTTGGCGGGGGTCAGATACGCAGTATTTT.

The chain is built from TRBV15 and TRBJ1-4; the match to TRBD1 covers 8 bases. The CDR3 extends over 14 amino acids. The V segment lost 3 bases and the J segment 11 bases; nucleotides outside the gene matches: 8. Germline V gene sequence: CDR1 LNHNV, CDR2 YYDKDF (reference sequence). Written as DNA, the CDR3 is TGTGCCACCAGCAGTCTGGGGACAGGAGGGAAACTGTTTTTT. Its translation is CATSSLGTGGKLFF. Supplemented by reference TRBV15 and TRBJ1-4, the full variable domain reads DAMVIQNPRYQVTQFGKPVTLSCSQTLNHNVMYWYQQKSSQAPKLLFHYYDKDFNNEADTPDNFQSRRPNTSFCFLDIRSPGLGDTAMYLCATSSLGTGGKLFFGSGTQLSVL.

This clonotype was observed a few times. The genes are TRBV5-6 and TRBJ1-6, with TRBD1 as a possible D gene (5 bases). The CDR3 contains 15 residues. Germline-derived CDR1 and CDR2 are SGHDT and YYEEEE. With 4 bases removed from V and 10 bases from J, the gap between germline ends came to 18 bases. The CDR3 spells CASSLGLEGNSPLHF. The CDR3 DNA reads TGTGCCAGCAGCCTGGGGTTGGAGGGGAACTCACCCCTCCACTTT.

This clonotype has a handful of counts. The chain combines TRBV6-5 with TRBJ2-7, with a tentative D call TRBD1 (6 bases). V was clipped by 2 bases and J by 5 bases, with 13 bases between them. Germline CDR1 is MNHEY and CDR2 is SVGAGI. CDR3 size: 14 residues. This chain's CDR3 is CASSYTLPGDEQYF. CDR3 in DNA: TGTGCCAGCAGTTACACCCTTCCAGGGGACGAGCAGTACTTC.

This chain connects TRBV20-1 to TRBJ1-2; the D is unclear. CDR1 and CDR2 (germline): DFQATT, SNEGSKA (reference sequence). The CDR3 totals 13 residues. The germline V and J ends were trimmed by 0 bases and 0 bases, with 5 bases remaining between them. The CDR3 DNA reads TGCAGTGCTAGAGATGCCGCTAACTATGGCTACACCTTC. The encoded protein is CSARDAANYGYTF.

V is TRBV4-1 and J is TRBJ2-2, with no clear D. This CDR3 has 15 residues. The germline V gene has CDR1 MGHRA and CDR2 YSYEKL. Between the trimmed V and J ends, which lost 2 bases and 4 bases, there was a span of 11 bases. The CDR3 DNA reads TGCGCCAGCAGCCAACCTTGGATGATCACCGGGGAGCTGTTTTTT. Translated, it gives CASSQPWMITGELFF.

This clonotype was detected only a few times. CDR3 region: CATSRVDNSPLHF. CDR3 bases: TGTGCCACCAGCAGAGTTGATAATTCACCCCTCCACTTT. This chain links TRBV15 with TRBJ1-6; D is ambiguous. The CDR3 extends over 13 amino acids. Germline V gene lookup returns CDR1 LNHNV and CDR2 YYDKDF (reference sequence). The V gene lost 1 base and the J gene lost 5 bases, with 3 bases spanning the gap.

This CDR3 reads CASSLGQTRTDTQYF. The CDR3 DNA sequence: TGTGCCAGCAGCTTAGGACAGACTCGCACAGATACGCAGTATTTT. V gene TRBV7-8 combines with J gene TRBJ2-3; the D gene is possibly TRBD1 (5 bases). The CDR3 extends over 15 amino acids. The germline V gene encodes CDR1 SGHVS and CDR2 FQNEAQ. Trimming took off 1 base at V and 1 base at J, with 9 bases between the two ends.

This clonotype appeared a few times. This sequence joins TRBV7-9 and TRBJ2-2; tentatively, D is TRBD2 (7 bases). The CDR3 sequence is 16 residues long. V dropped 5 bases and J dropped 8 bases, with 21 bases sitting between them. Germline V gives CDR1 SEHNR, CDR2 FQNEAQ (reference sequence). Here the CDR3 DNA reads TGTGCCAGCAGCCCTGCTCTGGCGGGGGCGTCGGGGGAGCTGTTTTTT. This gives the protein CASSPALAGASGELFF.